A single sample is the source of the 14 T cell receptor beta chains below, sequenced in a study of shared clonotypes between healthy human individuals. The method was immunoSEQ multiplex PCR; TCRdb's version includes in-frame clones alone and lacks a portion of them. The top ten hold about 0.36% of the sample, which has 2 million to 2.5 million clones, around 90% seen once. Sequencing input: naive CD4+ T cells from PBMCs. Subset noted: CD45RA+ positively selected. The receptors shown here come from a young man in good health. Some clones in this sample may be carry-over from other donors' samples.

The chain recombines TRBV18 with TRBJ2-3; a weak D match, TRBD2 (6 bases). Trimming cost V 3 bases and J 3 bases, with 10 bases left between them. The CDR3 has 14 residues. From germline, CDR1 is KGHSH and CDR2 LQKENI. The CDR3 spells CASSPRETTDTQYF. The CDR3, as DNA: TGTGCCAGCTCACCTCGGGAGACTACAGATACGCAGTATTTT. Full variable domain (outside the CDR3, taken from reference TRBV18 and TRBJ2-3): NAGVMQNPRHLVRRRGQEARLRCSPMKGHSHVYWYRQLPEEGLKFMVYLQKENIIDESGMPKERFSAEFPKEGPSILRIQQVVRGDSAAYFCASSPRETTDTQYFGPGTRLTVL.

J is TRBJ1-4 and V is TRBV16; the D gene is possibly TRBD1 (5 bases). Trimming cost V 6 bases and J 5 bases, with 16 bases left between them. This CDR3 contains 15 residues. CDR1 KGHSY and CDR2 FQNENV come from the germline V gene. CDR3 nucleotide sequence: TGTGCCAGCAGTCCCGGGACTCAGCTCAATGAAAAACTGTTTTTT. It codes for CASSPGTQLNEKLFF.

This chain links TRBV7-9 with TRBJ1-1; 10 bases map to TRBD1. V lost 5 bases and J lost 5; bases outside the gene matches: 8. Looked up from germline, CDR1 is SEHNR and CDR2 is FQNEAQ (reference sequence). CDR3 length equals 15 residues. This CDR3 is CASSTEDRGLTEAFF. The CDR3 coding sequence is TGTGCCAGCAGCACCGAAGACAGGGGGCTTACTGAAGCTTTCTTT.

The chain is built from TRBV19 and TRBJ2-4; D is perhaps TRBD2 (6 bases). Germline CDR1 LNHDA, CDR2 SQIVND (reference sequence). V lost 6 bases, J lost 0 bases, and 12 bases lay in between. The CDR3 length is 15 residues. The CDR3 sequence: CASREGRAAKNIQYF. CDR3 DNA: TGTGCCAGTAGGGAGGGCAGAGCAGCCAAAAACATTCAGTACTTC.

The rearrangement uses TRBV7-9 and TRBJ2-3; weak D call: TRBD2 (6 bases). V lost 1 base and J lost 1, with 12 bases in between. The germline V gene encodes CDR1 SEHNR and CDR2 FQNEAQ (reference sequence). The CDR3 totals 16 residues. The CDR3 nucleotides are TGTGCCAGCAGCTTAGAGTGGGGGGATCGCACAGATACGCAGTATTTT. It codes for CASSLEWGDRTDTQYF. Looking up the rest from reference TRBV7-9 and TRBJ2-3 gives the full variable domain: DTGVSQNPRHKITKRGQNVTFRCDPISEHNRLYWYRQTLGQGPEFLTYFQNEAQLEKSRLLSDRFSAERPKGSFSTLEIQRTEQGDSAMYLCASSLEWGDRTDTQYFGPGTRLTVL.

This sequence joins TRBV28 and TRBJ2-5, with D perhaps matching TRBD1 (6 bases). Trimming cost V 3 bases and J 6 bases, with 11 bases left between them. Germline assignment: CDR1 MDHEN and CDR2 SYDVKM. The CDR3 covers 13 residues. The CDR3 reads CASSFYRAQTQYF. The DNA of the CDR3 is TGTGCCAGCAGTTTTTACAGGGCGCAGACCCAGTACTTC.

The V gene is TRBV21-1, the J gene TRBJ2-7; the D call of TRBD2 is as the table states it, not checked on the DNA. TRBV21-1 is shown as a pseudogene. The CDR3 contains 15 residues. CDR3 protein: CASSKGRTRRGEQYF. The CDR3 coding sequence is TGTGCCAGCAGCAAAGGTCGCACCCGAAGAGGCGAGCAGTACTTC.

Concerning this clone: The sample contains more than one DNA sequence encoding this CDR3. This sequence joins TRBV9 and TRBJ2-5; D is unclear. This CDR3 is built from 15 residues. CDR1 and CDR2 (germline): SGDLS, YYNGEE. Trimming stripped 0 bases from V and 2 bases from J, with 11 bases between. The DNA of the CDR3 is TGTGCCAGCAGCGTAGGGAGCACAGCACAAGAGACCCAGTACTTC. Protein sequence: CASSVGSTAQETQYF.

J is TRBJ2-2 and V is TRBV14; the D is unclear. V was trimmed by 4 bases and J by 0 bases, leaving 12 bases between them. The V gene's germline CDR1 is SGHDN and CDR2 FVKESK. The CDR3 length is 16 residues. This chain's CDR3 is CASSRIRPTNTGELFF. The CDR3 DNA reads as TGTGCCAGCAGCCGAATTCGACCCACGAACACCGGGGAGCTGTTTTTT.

This chain links TRBV6-5 with TRBJ2-2; D is perhaps TRBD1 or TRBD2 (7 bases each). This CDR3 is built from 16 residues. In germline, CDR1 is MNHEY, CDR2 SVGAGI. V dropped 2 bases and J dropped 2 bases, with 12 bases sitting between them. CDR3 in amino acids: CASSYGRGRNTGELFF. In nucleotides, the CDR3 is TGTGCCAGCAGTTACGGGAGGGGGCGTAACACCGGGGAGCTGTTTTTT.

The chain uses TRBV7-9 and TRBJ1-3, with 9 positions matching TRBD1. V lost 5 bases, J lost 0 bases, and 8 bases stayed unmatched. Germline CDR1 SEHNR, CDR2 FQNEAQ (reference sequence). The length of the CDR3 is 17 residues. The CDR3: CASSANRGLSSGNTIYF. The CDR3 DNA reads as TGTGCCAGCAGCGCAAACAGGGGGCTCAGCTCTGGAAACACCATATATTTT.

The rearrangement uses TRBV6-6 and TRBJ1-3; weak D call: TRBD1 (5 bases). Trimming removed 0 bases from V and 2 bases from J, with 8 bases in between. Germline V gives CDR1 MNHNY, CDR2 SVGAGI (reference sequence). The CDR3 has 15 residues. The CDR3 DNA reads TGTGCCAGCAGTTACTCGCAGGGTACTGGAAACACCATATATTTT. It is translated as CASSYSQGTGNTIYF.

This chain links TRBV4-3 with TRBJ2-2; 7 nucleotides match TRBD2. J lost 0 bases, V lost 0 bases, and 4 bases had no gene match. CDR3 size: 17 residues. Germline assignment: CDR1 LGHNA and CDR2 YSLEER. The CDR3 DNA is TGCGCCAGCAGCCAAGAACCTAGCGGAGCGAACACCGGGGAGCTGTTTTTT. Amino acids: CASSQEPSGANTGELFF.

The rearrangement joins TRBV28 to TRBJ2-7, with 7 bases matching TRBD2. CDR3 length equals 14 residues. The germline V gene has CDR1 MDHEN and CDR2 SYDVKM. Trimming took 0 bases from V and 2 from J; bases not matched to a gene: 1. The CDR3 bases are TGTGCCAGCAGTTTATGGAGCGGGACCTACGAGCAGTACTTC. It codes for CASSLWSGTYEQYF.